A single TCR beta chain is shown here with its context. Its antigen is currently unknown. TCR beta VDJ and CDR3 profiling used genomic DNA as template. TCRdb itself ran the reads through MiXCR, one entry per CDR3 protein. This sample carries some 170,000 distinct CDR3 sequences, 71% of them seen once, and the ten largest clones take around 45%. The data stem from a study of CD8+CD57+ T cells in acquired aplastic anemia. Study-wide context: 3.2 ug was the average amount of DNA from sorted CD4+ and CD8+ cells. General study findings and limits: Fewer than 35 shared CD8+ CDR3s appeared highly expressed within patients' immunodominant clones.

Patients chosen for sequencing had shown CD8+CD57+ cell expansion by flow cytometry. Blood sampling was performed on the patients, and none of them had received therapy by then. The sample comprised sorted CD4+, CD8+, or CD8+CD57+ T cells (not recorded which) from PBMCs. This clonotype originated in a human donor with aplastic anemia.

CDR3 in amino acids: CASSPGQGYDTEAFF. The CDR3 DNA sequence: TGTGCCAGTAGTCCCGGACAGGGGTACGACACTGAAGCTTTCTTT. The chain carries TRBV19 and TRBJ1-1, with 9 bases matching TRBD1. J lost 3 bases, V lost 5 bases, and 7 bases had no gene match. In germline, CDR1 is LNHDA, CDR2 SQIVND (reference sequence). The CDR3 consists of 15 residues.